These T cell receptor beta chains were read from a single sample in a study of spatial heterogeneity in lung cancer. TCRdb passed the 5' RACE reads through MiXCR, listing each CDR3 protein once. This table has around 24,000 distinct CDR3 sequences, 6% to 7.5% appearing once. This material consisted of PBMCs, taken at surgery. These receptors all come from a male donor with early-stage non-small cell lung cancer. The conserved cysteine and the conserved F or W are not part of the CDR3 here. For some rows the clone size is stated as once, few or many, or as a class when expanded; others skip it.

>TRBJ2-5|NA|TRBV7-2
ASSSTDSPRETQY
>TRBJ1-4|many|TRBV28
ASRPGVGYEKLF
>TRBJ2-3|few|TRBV5-1
ASSLEPGQGDADTQY
>TRBJ1-1|many|TRBV5-4
ASSPEAGMNTEAF
>TRBJ2-2|many|TRBV7-8
ASSGRTGQAGELF
>TRBJ1-1|NA|TRBV2
ASSGGRRAF
>TRBJ2-5|few|TRBV9
ASSPRAGGWETQY
>TRBJ2-1|NA|TRBV11-2
ASSFYNEQF
>TRBJ2-1|many|TRBV28
ASRVGGEYNEQF
>TRBJ2-1|few|TRBV20-1
SAQQGNNEQF
>TRBJ2-1|few|TRBV7-8
ASSLRVRVDEQF
>TRBJ1-1|many|TRBV12-3/TRBV12-4
ASSLGRGRAF
>TRBJ1-2|few|TRBV29-1
SVERGGGYGYT
>TRBJ1-6|NA|TRBV27
ASSLSGVNNSPLH
>TRBJ2-3|many|TRBV7-9
ASGRTDTQY
>TRBJ2-1|many|TRBV5-1
ASSLLQGYNEQF
>TRBJ2-3|many|TRBV12-3/TRBV12-4
ASSPGQNTQY
>TRBJ1-1|NA|TRBV20-1
SANRLLNTEAF
>TRBJ2-7|NA|TRBV27
ASRSGTGSYEQY
>TRBJ1-1|many|TRBV5-1
ASSFWGQGAVMNTEAF
>TRBJ1-5|few|TRBV5-4
ASREQGGNQPQH
>TRBJ1-1|NA|TRBV6-2/TRBV6-3
ATRTDRIKNTEAF
>TRBJ2-1|few|TRBV28
ASSLIRDSPYNEQF
>TRBJ1-1|few|TRBV7-3
ASSPSDLNTEAF
>TRBJ2-3|few|TRBV7-2
ASSPPESTDTQY
>TRBJ2-7|many|TRBV14
ASSRQGGYEQY
>TRBJ2-7|many|TRBV10-2
ASSELLGGASYEQY
>TRBJ1-3|NA|TRBV24-1
ATSDYGQGRGNTIY
>TRBJ2-5|many|TRBV7-3
ASSPPLEETQY
>TRBJ1-4|many|TRBV4-2
ASSPAGGARGEKLF
>TRBJ2-1|many|TRBV28
ASSLWSYNEQF
>TRBJ2-1|few|TRBV7-6
ASSLSGTGGGQEQF
>TRBJ1-4|NA|TRBV20-1
SAVTNEKLF
>TRBJ2-1|many|TRBV28
ASSSSRQASYNEQF
>TRBJ2-1|medium-sized|TRBV2
ASSEFTNEQF
>TRBJ1-5|many|TRBV28
ASSLSYRVGGQPQH
>TRBJ1-2|many|TRBV7-9
ASSRDGYGYT
>TRBJ2-5|many|TRBV18
ASSPDDGTQY
>TRBJ2-5|many|TRBV28
ASSAGRSGTQY
>TRBJ1-2|many|TRBV5-1
ASSSGHNYGYT
>TRBJ1-2|many|TRBV10-3
AIRTPRGQTNYGYT
>TRBJ2-2|few|TRBV5-1
ASSLYPTGELF
>TRBJ1-1|many|TRBV7-8
ASSLGVTEAF
>TRBJ2-1|NA|TRBV19
ASSMQTYNEQF